This T cell receptor beta chain is drawn from a study of spatial heterogeneity in lung cancer. Specified time point: sample taken at primary tumor resection. No cells were sorted before sequencing. The whole RNA sequenced was extracted from tumor, nontumor lung or frozen PBMC. This clonotype was seen only a few times. TCRdb used MiXCR to reprocess the 5' RACE reads, holding one entry per CDR3 protein. The data contain about 92,000 distinct CDR3 sequences, approximately 12% of them seen just once; the ten biggest clones take up 35% to 50%. Germline V gives CDR1 SGHRS, CDR2 YFSETQ. The V and J ends lost 1 base and 5 bases, in that order; junction bases with no gene match: 7. The CDR3 loop spans 15 amino acids.

This TCR derives from a male donor with early-stage non-small cell lung cancer. The source material was PBMCs, sampled at surgery. V gene TRBV5-1 combines with J gene TRBJ1-1; 8 positions agree with TRBD1. The chain's CDR3 is CASSLRQGRETEAFF. DNA of the CDR3: TGCGCCAGCAGCTTGCGACAGGGGAGGGAGACTGAAGCTTTCTTT.